The following is a T cell receptor (beta chain) sequence with its context. Its antigen is unidentified. These data originate in a study of T-cell memory formation after mild COVID-19. Study-wide context: Most TCR clusters belonged to a single donor.

Overall study findings and caveats: Contracting CD4+ clones were located mainly in CM and EM, and CD8+ clones in EMRA. Contracting clones, day 15 to 85, had balanced CD4/CD8, and later expanders favored CD4+.

TCRdb re-derived calls from the 5' RACE reads in MiXCR, one entry per CDR3 protein. The sample records about 350,000 distinct CDR3 sequences, about an eighth being singletons. The sequence derives from a man aged 18 to 35 who had mild COVID-19 (a few samples of this study predate the infection). Cell type and time point are not known. The sequenced sample consisted of PBMCs or a T cell subset sorted from them (not recorded which).

In DNA form, the CDR3 reads TGTGCCAGCAGCGTAGGGGGCGTTCGGGAGACCCAGTACTTC. Its protein product is CASSVGGVRETQYF. The gene calls are TRBV9 and TRBJ2-5; D is possibly TRBD1 (5 bases). The V and J ends lost 0 bases and 5 bases respectively, with 11 bases between them. The V gene's germline CDR1 is SGDLS and CDR2 YYNGEE. The CDR3 runs to 14 residues.